This T cell receptor beta chain was found in a study of cytomegalovirus exposure and HLA in healthy donors. For the study at large: Of around 400 genotyped donors, more than 65% grouped in the Caucasian-associated ancestry cluster.

60 Vbeta and 13 Jbeta primers were used in PCR. Sequencing used immunoSEQ multiplex PCR; TCRdb keeps in-frame clones, though not all of them. This sample's table reports tens of thousands of clones. Study observations and caveats: Most TCR sequences were seen very rarely across donors, but some public TCRs occurred in many. An analysis done earlier found most TCR beta V segments productive about 87% or about 30% of the time.

Comments on this clone: Antigen specificity is unknown. Germline is not matched at one junction end, which may reflect a read error.

The sequenced sample consisted of PBMCs. This clonotype was obtained from a man aged 35 to 55 in good health and CMV-seronegative.

The CDR3 DNA is TGTGCCAGCAGTGGGGGCGCTAGCGGGAGCACAGATAAGCAGTATTTT. This sequence encodes CASSGGASGSTDKQYF. The chain recombines TRBV2 with TRBJ2-3, with 10 bases aligning to TRBD2. This CDR3 is 16 amino acids long. CDR1 and CDR2 from the germline V gene are SNHLY and FYNNEI.